This TCR beta chain was observed in a study of blood T cell repertoires in COVID-19. For the study at large: The United States, Italy and Spain provided the acute and convalescent COVID-19 samples. PBMCs, B-cell-depleted T cells, or T cells provided the cDNA or gDNA that made up the material.

Original analysis: Amplification from reference gene primers served as the basis for estimated nucleated cell counts. Profiled with immunoSEQ multiplex PCR; TCRdb holds only in-frame clones, not every one. The DNA gave D and trimming, while V, J and clone size come from that table. The sample gives approximately 190,000 clones, about 85% of which show up once; around a fifth is in the top ten. Germline values: CDR1 SGHVS, CDR2 FQNEAQ. Unmatched junction bases numbered 7, after V lost 5 bases and J lost 2 bases. The CDR3 runs 16 residues. The sequenced sample consisted of peripheral blood. This chain uses TRBV7-8 with TRBJ1-3; 9 bases map to TRBD1. This TCR derives from a man in his sixties with active or convalescent COVID-19. CDR3 nucleotide sequence: TGTGCCAGCAGCACCGGACAGGGGAGCCCTGGAAACACCATATATTTT. Encoded protein: CASSTGQGSPGNTIYF.